Presented here are 10 T cell receptor beta chains from one specimen sequenced in a study of blood T cell repertoires in COVID-19. The data were produced by immunoSEQ multiplex PCR, yet TCRdb's version contains in-frame clones alone and is incomplete. The sample holds under 300,000 clones, 80% to 85% seen once. Sequenced input: peripheral blood. These TCRs come from an older woman with active or convalescent COVID-19.

This clone was observed a few times. J is TRBJ1-6 and V is TRBV9, with D unclear. With 0 bases removed from V and 8 bases from J, the gap between germline ends came to 12 bases. The CDR3 sequence is 15 residues long. The germline V gene has CDR1 SGDLS and CDR2 YYNGEE. This chain's CDR3 is CASSVEGPADSPLHF. CDR3 nucleotides: TGTGCCAGCAGCGTAGAAGGCCCGGCGGATTCACCCCTCCACTTT.

The chain recombines TRBV19 with TRBJ1-2; possibly TRBD1 for D (5 bases). The V and J ends lost 7 bases and 9 bases respectively, with 21 bases between them. The CDR3 sequence is 14 residues long. The V gene's germline CDR1 is LNHDA and CDR2 SQIVND (reference sequence). CDR3 protein: CASKLLGEAKSYTF. CDR3 nucleotide sequence: TGTGCCAGTAAGTTGTTAGGGGAAGCTAAGAGCTACACCTTC.

The V call is TRBV3-1 (or the pseudogene TRBV3-2), the J call TRBJ1-4; D is ambiguous. Germline loops: CDR1 LGHDT, CDR2 YNNKEL (reference sequence). This CDR3 spans 14 amino acids. Trimming pared 1 base from V and 4 bases from J, leaving 7 bases between. DNA of the CDR3: TGTGCCAGCAGCCAAGGCCAGATTAATGAAAAACTGTTTTTT. This gives the protein CASSQGQINEKLFF.

This chain uses TRBV10-3 with TRBJ2-5; D is possibly TRBD1 (6 bases). Trimming removed 0 bases at V and 7 bases at J, with 12 bases between. This CDR3 is built from 14 residues. CDR1 is ENHRY and CDR2 is SYGVKD in the germline V gene. As DNA, the CDR3 is TGTGCCATCAGTGAGTCCCAGGGGCGGCTGACCCAGTACTTC. This encodes CAISESQGRLTQYF.

The chain joins TRBV5-1 to TRBJ2-7; 10 bases agree with TRBD1. V was pared by 0 bases and J by 5 bases, with 5 bases of the junction left unmatched. CDR1 is SGHRS and CDR2 is YFSETQ in the germline V gene. The CDR3 is made up of 15 amino acids. In DNA form, the CDR3 reads TGCGCCAGCAGCTTGGAGGGACAGGGGATCCACGAGCAGTACTTC. Protein sequence: CASSLEGQGIHEQYF. Based on the CDR3 plus reference TRBV5-1 and TRBJ2-7, the full variable domain is KAGVTQTPRYLIKTRGQQVTLSCSPISGHRSVSWYQQTPGQGLQFLFEYFSETQRNKGNFPGRFSGRQFSNSRSEMNVSTLELGDSALYLCASSLEGQGIHEQYFGPGTRLTVT.

This clone has a single count. The rearrangement joins TRBV10-3 to TRBJ1-1; D gene uncertain. The CDR3 sequence is 13 residues long. Trimming removed 0 bases at V and 4 bases at J, with 6 bases between. Per germline, CDR1 ENHRY and CDR2 SYGVKD. The CDR3, as DNA: TGTGCCATCAGTGAGTCAACAGCCACTGAAGCTTTCTTT. The encoded protein is CAISESTATEAFF.

The chain links TRBV7-2 to TRBJ1-3; D is perhaps TRBD1 (5 bases). The CDR3 totals 15 residues. Germline V gene sequence: CDR1 SGHTA, CDR2 FQGNSA. The ends were cut back, 5 bases at V and 0 bases at J, with 11 bases in the middle. The CDR3 loop reads CASSPRAPSGNTIYF. CDR3 coding DNA: TGTGCCAGCAGCCCCAGGGCCCCCTCTGGAAACACCATATATTTT.

This chain links TRBV27 with TRBJ2-1; 16 bases line up with TRBD2. The CDR3 runs to 17 residues. The J segment lost 9 bases and the V segment lost 3 bases, leaving 8 bases of the junction unmatched. Looked up from germline, CDR1 is MNHEY and CDR2 is SMNVEV (reference sequence). The CDR3 nucleotides read TGTGCCAGCAGTTTCACCGGGACTAGCGGGGGGGCGGGTGAGCAGTTCTTC. Encoded protein: CASSFTGTSGGAGEQFF.

The chain combines TRBV5-1 with TRBJ2-2; no reliable D call. CDR3 length: 12 residues. The V gene's germline CDR1 is SGHRS and CDR2 YFSETQ. The V and J ends lost 5 bases and 3 bases respectively, with 5 bases between them. The CDR3 DNA follows: TGCGCCAGCAGAGTAGACACCGGGGAGCTGTTTTTT. It encodes CASRVDTGELFF.

A few counts support this clone. J is TRBJ2-7 and V is TRBV25-1, with D possibly being TRBD1 (7 bases). This CDR3 region has 16 residues. CDR1 and CDR2 (germline): MGHDK, SYGVNS. V was clipped by 2 bases and J by 4 bases, with 18 bases between them. The CDR3 bases are TGTGCCAGCAGTGAAATGAGGGGGCGGGGAACTTACGAGCAGTACTTC. Translation gives CASSEMRGRGTYEQYF.